What follows is one T cell receptor beta chain and its context. The entry originates in a study of control samples from healthy donors and cancer patients. Clones were read by immunoSEQ multiplex PCR, and TCRdb kept only the in-frame ones, dropping some. The table includes about 57,000 clones, more than 85% detected once. V was cut by 0 bases and J by 8 bases, with 9 bases left in between. The CDR3 covers 13 residues. Germline lookup yields CDR1 SGHRS and CDR2 YFSETQ. The receptor's source is a man in his thirties or forties with colorectal cancer. Sequencing was performed on PBMCs. J is TRBJ2-4 and V is TRBV5-1; D call uncertain. CDR3: CASSLVGWDIQYF. DNA of the CDR3: TGCGCCAGCAGCTTGGTTGGATGGGACATTCAGTACTTC.